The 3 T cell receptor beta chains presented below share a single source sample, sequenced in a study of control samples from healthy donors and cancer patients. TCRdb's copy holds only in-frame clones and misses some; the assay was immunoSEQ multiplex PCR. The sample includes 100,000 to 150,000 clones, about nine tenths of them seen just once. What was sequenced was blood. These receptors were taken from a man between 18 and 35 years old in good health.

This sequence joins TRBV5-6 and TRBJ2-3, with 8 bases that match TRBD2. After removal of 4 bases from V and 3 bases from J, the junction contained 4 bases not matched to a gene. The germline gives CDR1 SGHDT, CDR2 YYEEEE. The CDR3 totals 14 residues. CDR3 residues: CASSRAGVTDTQYF. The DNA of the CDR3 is TGTGCCAGCAGCCGAGCGGGGGTTACAGATACGCAGTATTTT.

The CDR3 reads CASSPAAGGFGGYTF. CDR3 in DNA: TGTGCCAGCAGCCCAGCGGCAGGGGGCTTCGGTGGCTACACCTTC. The chain employs TRBV11-2 and TRBJ1-2, with 8 bases identical to TRBD1. The CDR3 is 15 amino acids. The germline CDR1 and CDR2 sequences are SGHAT and FQNNGV. V shed 5 bases, J shed 7 bases, and the junction held 12 bases outside the gene matches.

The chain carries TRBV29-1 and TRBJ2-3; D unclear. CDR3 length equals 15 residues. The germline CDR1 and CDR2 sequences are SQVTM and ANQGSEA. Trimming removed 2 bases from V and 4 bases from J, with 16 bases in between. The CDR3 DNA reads TGCAGCGTTGAACTGTTCTGGCAGGCGGCAGATACGCAGTATTTT. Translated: CSVELFWQAADTQYF.